Listed below are T cell receptor beta chains from one sample, sequenced in a study of blood T cell repertoires in COVID-19. Here immunoSEQ multiplex PCR was the method, and the copy in TCRdb shows in-frame clones only, minus some. The table shows some 180,000 clones, with 82% occurring only once. Sequenced input: peripheral blood. These TCRs come from a woman aged 55 to 70 with COVID-19, enrolled during active disease. The CDR3 runs from the conserved cysteine through the conserved F or W.

v_gene	j_gene	CDR3aa
TRBV27	TRBJ1-2	CASSSVGRGGGGYTF
TRBV5-4	TRBJ2-5	CASSFGLAGNKETQYF
TRBV29-1	TRBJ2-2	CSVTRGQGAAGELFF
TRBV28	TRBJ2-7	CASSWVTSGTYEQYF
TRBV24-1	TRBJ1-5	CATSQVNQPQHF
TRBV7-2	TRBJ2-2	CASSFGPSYNTGELFF
TRBV6-2/TRBV6-3	TRBJ2-5	CASSYTRETQYF
TRBV7-2	TRBJ2-7	CASSEAVSIYEQYF
TRBV7-2	TRBJ1-1	CASSFLGTAMNTEAFF
TRBV6-6	TRBJ2-5	CASSRTGLAGETQYF
TRBV21-1	TRBJ2-2	CASSKARGMGTGELFF
TRBV7-2	TRBJ2-3	CASSLPSTDTQYF
TRBV6-5	TRBJ1-6	CASSIQGDSPLHF
TRBV2	TRBJ2-5	CASSEVRGRGSETQYF
TRBV28	TRBJ2-2	CASSQRDKNTGELFF
TRBV3-1/TRBV3-2	TRBJ1-6	CASSPGYSLHF
TRBV27	TRBJ1-4	CASSARRTNEKLFF
TRBV18	TRBJ1-5	CASSLRQGGGQPQHF
TRBV5-1	TRBJ2-5	CASSLSTGAGETQYF
TRBV4-1	TRBJ2-3	CASSSSGFGTDTQYF
TRBV7-2	TRBJ1-1	CASRPNGGIMNTEAFF
TRBV19	TRBJ1-5	CASSPRRGRQPQHF
TRBV24-1	TRBJ1-1	CATTRKGGFTEAFF
TRBV7-2	TRBJ2-2	CASSLMGLADTGELFF
TRBV7-3	TRBJ1-6	CASSLNAQGTNSPLHF
TRBV29-1	TRBJ1-1	CSVDDRGRKNTEAFF
TRBV18	TRBJ2-2	CASSPAVAGQVTGELFF
TRBV11-2	TRBJ2-6	CASSPGRGLHSGANVLTF
TRBV9	TRBJ2-1	CASSVVTSTWEQFF
TRBV5-6	TRBJ2-4	CASTMTGNIQYF
TRBV5-1	TRBJ2-2	CASSLDLGSTGELFF
TRBV11-2	TRBJ1-2	CASSRRTGGDYGYTF
TRBV5-4	TRBJ1-1	CASSPGQGRGTEAFF
TRBV20-1	TRBJ1-5	CSASFGGNQPQHF
TRBV30	TRBJ2-1	CAWSASHGLAGGAYNEQFF
TRBV5-1	TRBJ2-6	CASSLTASTSGANVLTF
TRBV28	TRBJ2-3	CASSLGHTQYF
TRBV7-2	TRBJ2-3	CASNDRPGTDTQYF
TRBV5-1	TRBJ1-5	CASSPGGQGGQPQHF
TRBV18	TRBJ2-5	CASSPFGGGEETQYF
TRBV6-5	TRBJ1-2	CASSIWRGSNYGYTF
TRBV5-5	TRBJ2-3	CASTWGLAGVTDTQYF